The 15 T cell receptor beta chains given below trace back to one sample, sequenced in a study of tumor-infiltrating lymphocytes in primary liver carcinoma. From about 19-30 mg of unsorted bulk tissue, DNA and RNA were co-extracted together. The input was approximately 500 ng total RNA; TCR beta cDNA was made from it with a constant-region primer. Libraries covering TCR beta were generated through three nested multiplex PCR rounds (using a slightly modified ARM-PCR). The first two PCR rounds used TRBV1-TRBV30 primers with a Cbeta primer, 9 to 10 cycles each. TCRdb processed the multiplex PCR reads anew with MiXCR; each CDR3 protein has one entry. This sample has around 81,000 distinct CDR3 sequences, with 70% to 80% found just once. The sample taken for sequencing was liver tumor tissue from sampling region 4. The subset was: tumor region T4, right-lateral pole. These TCRs come from a woman aged 55-69 years with primary liver carcinoma and hepatitis B virus infection.

With respect to this clonotype: It is likely a read error, because the conserved phenylalanine at the end of the CDR3 is missing. As DNA, the CDR3 is TGTGCCAGCAGCCAAGTGGGGCTAGCGGGAGGGCCGAATACGCAGTATCTT. This translates into CASSQVGLAGGPNTQYL. The V and J genes are TRBV4-2 and TRBJ2-3, with 12 positions matching TRBD2. The germline CDR1 and CDR2 sequences are LGHNA and YNFKEQ. The CDR3 runs 17 residues. V was clipped by 1 base and J by 7 bases; unmatched bases: 9.

The chain recombines TRBV6-6 with TRBJ2-7; D tentatively fits TRBD1 or TRBD2 (5 bases each). Germline loops: CDR1 MNHNY, CDR2 SVGAGI (reference sequence). The CDR3 sequence is 13 residues long. The V end lost 8 bases, the J end lost 9 bases, and 20 bases lay between the germline ends. CDR3 loop: CASSKGETYGQYF. CDR3 nucleotides: TGTGCCAGCTCAAAAGGGGAGACCTATGGGCAGTACTTC.

This rearrangement joins TRBV5-4 to TRBJ2-4; tentative D call: TRBD1 (9 bases). This CDR3 is built from 16 residues. V lost 10 bases and J lost 5, with 25 bases in between. Germline loops: CDR1 SGHNT, CDR2 YYREEE (reference sequence). CDR3 nucleotides: TGTGCCGGCAACTCGGGGGGGACAGGGATTGAAAACATTCAGTACTTC. It codes for CAGNSGGTGIENIQYF.

Details on this clonotype: A much larger clone sits a single nucleotide away, making a read error possible. The chain combines TRBV7-8 with TRBJ2-1; TRBD2 aligns across 14 bases. CDR1 and CDR2 (germline): SGHVS, FQNEAQ. The length of the CDR3 is 18 residues. This CDR3 reads CASSVGTSGSAPYNERFF. The DNA for the CDR3 is TGTGCCAGCAGCGTTGGGACTAGCGGGAGTGCTCCCTACAATGAGCGGTTCTTC.

This clonotype was detected ten times or more. The J gene is TRBJ2-1, the V gene TRBV28, with 8 bases matching TRBD2. CDR3 length equals 16 residues. V was clipped by 4 bases and J by 6 bases; unmatched bases: 11. Looked up from germline, CDR1 is MDHEN and CDR2 is SYDVKM. The CDR3, as DNA: TGTGCCAGCAGTTCGACTTCGGGACTAGTGGGCAATGAGCAGTTCTTC. Translated: CASSSTSGLVGNEQFF. The variable domain in full, with the rest retrieved from reference TRBV28 and TRBJ2-1, is DVKVTQSSRYLVKRTGEKVFLECVQDMDHENMFWYRQDPGLGLRLIYFSYDVKMKEKGDIPEGYSVSREKKERFSLILESASTNQTSMYLCASSSTSGLVGNEQFFGPGTRLTVL.

A word on this clonotype: In this CDR3 the conserved last residue, phenylalanine or tryptophan, is missing, so a read error is likely. The rearrangement uses TRBV11-3 and TRBJ1-1; D unresolved. V was cut by 9 bases and J by 4 bases, with 18 bases left in between. The CDR3 totals 14 residues. From germline, CDR1 is SGHNT and CDR2 YENEEA. CDR3 protein: CASSQDGLSTEAFI. DNA of the CDR3: TGTGCCAGTAGCCAGGACGGCTTGAGCACTGAAGCTTTCATT.

The sample holds one count of this clonotype. One base away lies a much larger clone, so this may be a sequencing read error. This chain links TRBV12-3 or TRBV12-4 with TRBJ2-1; weak D call: TRBD1 (5 bases). There are 12 residues in the CDR3. Deletions cut 4 bases from V and 8 bases from J, with 9 bases between. The CDR3 nucleotides are TGTGCCAGCAGTTCCAGGGTGGATGAGCAGTTCTTC. This gives the protein CASSSRVDEQFF.

With respect to this clonotype: One end of the junction varies from germline; a read error may be responsible. The V gene is TRBV11-2, the J gene TRBJ2-1; tentative D call: TRBD1 (6 bases). The germline gives CDR1 SGHAT, CDR2 FQNNGV. This CDR3 region has 15 residues. In nucleotides, the CDR3 is TGTGCCAACAGCTTGCCGGGATTATGGGACAATGAACGGTTCTTC. Translation gives CANSLPGLWDNERFF.

This rearrangement joins TRBV11-2 to TRBJ2-7; 8 bases line up with TRBD2. The CDR3 covers 18 residues. The germline CDR1 and CDR2 sequences are SGHAT and FQNNGV. V was clipped by 3 bases and J by 3 bases; unmatched bases: 16. The CDR3 protein is CASSLDWVGLAGHYEQYF. The DNA of the CDR3 is TGTGCCAGCAGCTTGGATTGGGTCGGTCTAGCGGGTCACTACGAGCAGTACTTC.

Worth noting for this clonotype: Just one base apart from a much larger clone, this may be a read error. V gene TRBV7-9 combines with J gene TRBJ2-2, with D possibly TRBD1 on 5 matching bases. The V gene lost 6 bases and the J gene lost 4 bases, with 9 bases spanning the gap. This CDR3 comprises 13 residues. CDR1 and CDR2 (germline): SEHNR, FQNEAQ (reference sequence). For the CDR3, the DNA is TGTGCCAGCAGGGCAGGGCGCACCGGGGAGCTGTTTTTT. Residues: CASRAGRTGELFF.

Ten or more counts support this clonotype. The CDR3 DNA sequence: TGTGCCAGCAGTTATGGGGGCGCCAGGAACATTCAGTACTTC. It codes for CASSYGGARNIQYF. This chain joins TRBV6-5 and TRBJ2-4; TRBD1 might be the D (6 bases). The CDR3 totals 14 residues. V lost 3 bases and J lost 7, with 13 bases in between. In germline, CDR1 is MNHEY, CDR2 SVGAGI.

Points on this clonotype: An end of the junction does not agree with germline; a read error may underlie this. The chain carries TRBV28 and TRBJ1-5; D remains ambiguous. Germline-derived CDR1 and CDR2 are MDHEN and SYDVKM. CDR3 length: 12 residues. The CDR3 loop reads CATRVGNRPQHF. In DNA, the CDR3 is TGTGCCACGAGGGTAGGCAATCGGCCCCAGCATTTT. The variable domain in full, completed from reference TRBV28 and TRBJ1-5, reads DVKVTQSSRYLVKRTGEKVFLECVQDMDHENMFWYRQDPGLGLRLIYFSYDVKMKEKGDIPEGYSVSREKKERFSLILESASTNQTSMYLCATRVGNRPQHFGDGTRLSIL.

In this sample, this clonotype turned up a few times. V is TRBV5-1 and J is TRBJ1-2; D is possibly TRBD1 (5 bases). CDR3 length: 16 residues. CDR1 and CDR2 (germline): SGHRS, YFSETQ. V lost 4 bases and J lost 3, with 19 bases in between. The CDR3 coding sequence is TGCGCCAGCAGCCCGACGCAGGGAGAGGGGTACTATGGCTACACCTTC. Protein product: CASSPTQGEGYYGYTF.

The V call is TRBV6-5, the J call TRBJ1-1; D unresolved. The CDR3 sequence is 13 residues long. Germline lookup yields CDR1 MNHEY and CDR2 SVGAGI. CDR3 DNA: TGTGATAGCAGTTCCCCCGGCGTCGCTGAAGCTTTCTTT. Amino acid sequence: CDSSSPGVAEAFF.

This clonotype has just a few counts. A clone one base away is much larger, so this may be a read error. This sequence joins TRBV7-3 and TRBJ2-5; 7 positions agree with TRBD1. Germline-derived CDR1 and CDR2 are SGHTA and FQGTGA. The CDR3 has 14 residues. V shed 5 bases, J shed 7 bases, and the junction held 10 bases outside the gene matches. The CDR3 is CASSPTGSKGTQYF. In DNA, the CDR3 is TGTGCCAGCAGCCCGACAGGGAGTAAAGGGACCCAGTACTTC.